This TCR beta chain is drawn from a study of blood T cell repertoires in COVID-19. There are 13 residues in the CDR3. Trimming cost V 5 bases and J 6 bases; bases outside gene matches: 2. Under the authors' procedure: Estimation of nucleated cell counts was performed using reference gene primer amplification. Sequencing was performed with immunoSEQ multiplex PCR; in TCRdb, only in-frame clones are kept and a portion is missing. That table is the source of V, J and clone size, and D and trimming were worked out from the DNA. The data hold around 89,000 clones, with 89% observed a single time. The receptor comes from a man in his fifties or sixties with acute or convalescent COVID-19. This chain joins TRBV12-3 or TRBV12-4 and TRBJ1-4; 8 bases align to TRBD1. The sample taken for sequencing was peripheral blood. CDR3 nucleotides: TGTGCCAGCAGTCGACAGGGGTATGAAAAACTGTTTTTT. It translates to CASSRQGYEKLFF.